Reported below is one TCR beta chain. Its antigen is unidentified. Germline V gives CDR1 SGHNT, CDR2 YYREEE (reference sequence). Trimming cost V 3 bases and J 2 bases, with 21 bases left between them. CDR3 size: 17 residues. Measured with immunoSEQ multiplex PCR; TCRdb has only the in-frame clones, and not every one. The repertoire holds about 330,000 clones, with about 64% as singletons. This record comes from a study of cytotoxic CD8 clonotypes in ibrutinib-treated CLL. Across the whole study: The study included 11 relapsed/refractory and 15 treatment-naive patients; under 18 had IGHV unmutated disease.

Study-level findings and limits: Among the clonotypes, public ones were uncommon and contracted or held stable on treatment.

The gene calls are TRBV5-4 and TRBJ2-7; D is perhaps TRBD2 (7 bases). The material sequenced was PBMCs, taken after 36 months of ibrutinib treatment. The TCR originated in a human donor with chronic lymphocytic leukemia. Here the CDR3 DNA reads TGTGCCAGCAGCTCCTACCCCCGGGGGGCCCTTCCCTACGAGCAGTACTTC. Translation gives CASSSYPRGALPYEQYF.